The clone carrying this T cell receptor beta chain was seen at least ten times. The antigen remains undetermined. The data originate from a study of T-cell memory formation after mild COVID-19. Study details: The study found TCR clusters largely donor specific.

TCRdb fed the 5' RACE reads into MiXCR, producing one record per CDR3 protein. Here the sample spans around 150,000 distinct CDR3 sequences, under 14% being singletons. Trimming took off 6 bases at V and 5 bases at J, with 20 bases between the two ends. The CDR3 extends over 16 amino acids. CDR1 SGDLS and CDR2 YYNGEE come from the germline V gene. Study observations and caveats: Clones that got smaller from day 15 to 85 had even CD4/CD8, while clones growing later tipped toward CD4+.

This receptor was identified in a man between 18 and 29 years old who had mild COVID-19 (a few samples of this study predate the infection). Cell type and time point are not known. The sequenced sample consisted of PBMCs or a T cell subset sorted from them (not recorded which). The rearrangement uses TRBV9 and TRBJ2-2; D unclear. This chain's CDR3 is CASTPRLHVSTGELFF. CDR3 sequence (DNA): TGTGCCAGCACCCCCCGACTGCACGTATCAACCGGGGAGCTGTTTTTT.